Shown below are 25 T cell receptor beta chains from a single sample sequenced in a study of cytomegalovirus exposure and HLA in healthy donors. PCR amplification relied on 60 Vbeta primers (plus 13 Jbeta primers). Profiled with immunoSEQ multiplex PCR; TCRdb holds only in-frame clones, not every one. Of roughly 100,000 clones in the sample, around 80% were seen once. The sequenced sample was PBMCs. These receptors originate from a woman between 40 and 50 years old in good health and CMV-seronegative.

V and J are TRBV14 and TRBJ2-7; TRBD1 matches at 8 bases. The ends lost 4 bases at V and 2 bases at J; junction bases unmatched: 10. CDR1 SGHDN and CDR2 FVKESK come from the germline V gene. The CDR3 is 16 amino acids. CDR3 sequence: CASSLMTGARPYEQYF. In DNA form, the CDR3 reads TGTGCCAGCAGCCTTATGACAGGGGCGAGACCCTACGAGCAGTACTTC.

This clone showed up just once. The rearrangement uses TRBV9 and TRBJ1-6, with 7 bases lining up with TRBD1. CDR1 is SGDLS and CDR2 is YYNGEE in the germline V gene. V shed 0 bases and J 4 bases; nucleotides not matched to a gene: 10. CDR3 size: 18 residues. The CDR3, as DNA: TGTGCCAGCAGCGTAGGTCGAGGGGGCGAGGGGTATAATTCACCCCTCCACTTT. Translation gives CASSVGRGGEGYNSPLHF.

This chain connects TRBV7-2 to TRBJ2-1; 7 bases fit TRBD2. The length of the CDR3 is 15 residues. Germline-derived CDR1 and CDR2 are SGHTA and FQGNSA. After removal of 7 bases from V and 4 bases from J, the junction contained 10 bases not matched to a gene. CDR3 sequence reads: CASTSGGAGYNEQFF. The DNA for the CDR3 is TGTGCCAGCACCTCCGGTGGAGCGGGATACAATGAGCAGTTCTTC.

This chain links TRBV19 with TRBJ2-7, with 9 positions matching TRBD1. The trim removed 4 bases at V and 2 bases at J, leaving 6 bases unmatched. This CDR3 region has 15 residues. CDR1 and CDR2 from the germline V gene are LNHDA and SQIVND (reference sequence). The CDR3 region is CASSSGTGPPYEQYF. As DNA, the CDR3 is TGTGCCAGTAGTAGCGGGACAGGGCCTCCCTACGAGCAGTACTTC. The whole variable domain, remainder taken from reference TRBV19 and TRBJ2-7, is DGGITQSPKYLFRKEGQNVTLSCEQNLNHDAMYWYRQDPGQGLRLIYYSQIVNDFQKGDIAEGYSVSREKKESFPLTVTSAQKNPTAFYLCASSSGTGPPYEQYFGPGTRLTVT.

The rearrangement links TRBV19 to TRBJ2-1; D is possibly TRBD2 (6 bases). Germline-derived CDR1 and CDR2 are LNHDA and SQIVND (reference sequence). CDR3 length equals 18 residues. The V and J ends lost 1 base and 5 bases respectively, with 21 bases between them. The CDR3 region is CASSIGGGVMSPDNEQFF. The CDR3 region has the DNA TGTGCCAGTAGTATAGGGGGCGGGGTAATGTCTCCTGACAATGAGCAGTTCTTC.

This clone was counted once. A read error may account for a junction end that differs from germline. This chain joins TRBV7-9 and TRBJ1-2; D remains unclear. The CDR3 consists of 14 residues. Germline V gives CDR1 SEHNR, CDR2 FQNEAQ (reference sequence). This CDR3 is CSSSLVQANYGYTF. Here the CDR3 DNA reads TGTTCCAGCAGCTTAGTCCAGGCTAACTATGGCTACACCTTC.

The V call is TRBV14, the J call TRBJ2-7; D is undetermined. Per germline, CDR1 SGHDN and CDR2 FVKESK. The CDR3 contains 14 residues. The V end lost 0 bases, the J end lost 3 bases, and 9 bases lay between the germline ends. This CDR3 is CASSQDLRSYEQYF. The DNA for the CDR3 is TGTGCCAGCAGCCAAGATCTAAGGAGCTACGAGCAGTACTTC.

The J gene is TRBJ2-1, the V gene TRBV5-4; 7 bases are a match to TRBD2. After removal of 1 base from V and 6 bases from J, the junction contained 1 base not matched to a gene. CDR3 length: 13 residues. Germline values: CDR1 SGHNT, CDR2 YYREEE (reference sequence). In DNA form, the CDR3 reads TGTGCCAGCAGCTTGCCTAGCGGCAATGAGCAGTTCTTC. This translates into CASSLPSGNEQFF.

The chain links TRBV7-2 to TRBJ2-7, with 7 bases matching TRBD2. Germline loops: CDR1 SGHTA, CDR2 FQGNSA. This CDR3 region has 14 residues. Losses at the gene ends were 1 base for V and 5 bases for J; bases not matched to a gene: 5. The CDR3 nucleotides are TGTGCCAGCAGCTTAGTGCCTAGCGGCGACGAGCAGTACTTC. This sequence encodes CASSLVPSGDEQYF.

The V gene is TRBV6-5, the J gene TRBJ1-1, with TRBD1 matching 7 bases. V lost 5 bases to trimming and J lost 11 bases; unmatched junction nucleotides: 17. Germline V gene data show CDR1 as MNHEY and CDR2 as SVGAGI. CDR3 length equals 15 residues. CDR3 residues: CASSPPGDYRGEAFF. DNA of the CDR3: TGTGCCAGCAGTCCTCCCGGAGACTACAGGGGAGAGGCTTTCTTT.

This clone was found once. This chain connects TRBV7-2 to TRBJ1-1; D is perhaps TRBD1 (6 bases). Germline V gene data show CDR1 as SGHTA and CDR2 as FQGNSA. With 5 bases removed from V and 5 bases from J, the gap between germline ends came to 18 bases. CDR3 length: 15 amino acids. This CDR3 reads CASSVDPLRGTEAFF. The CDR3, as DNA: TGTGCCAGCAGCGTAGATCCTCTCAGGGGAACTGAAGCTTTCTTT.

This clone appeared a few times. The rearrangement joins TRBV27 to TRBJ1-4; TRBD1 aligns across 7 bases. The CDR3 is made up of 17 amino acids. V was clipped by 4 bases and J by 4 bases; unmatched bases: 12. Germline CDR1 MNHEY, CDR2 SMNVEV (reference sequence). The CDR3 DNA reads TGTGCCAGCAGTTCTAGGACAGGAGGACTTATTAATGAAAAACTGTTTTTT. Translation gives CASSSRTGGLINEKLFF. The variable domain in full, completed from reference TRBV27 and TRBJ1-4, reads EAQVTQNPRYLITVTGKKLTVTCSQNMNHEYMSWYRQDPGLGLRQIYYSMNVEVTDKGDVPEGYKVSRKEKRNFPLILESPSPNQTSLYFCASSSRTGGLINEKLFFGSGTQLSVL.

The rearrangement joins TRBV5-1 to TRBJ2-5, with a weak D call TRBD2 (5 bases). The better agreement between TRBJ2-7 and the DNA end casts doubt on the J call. Per the germline V gene, CDR1 is SGHRS and CDR2 is YFSETQ. The CDR3 loop spans 14 amino acids. CDR3 in DNA: TGCGCCAGCAGCTTAGACGGGATCCCCTACGAGCAGTACTTC. The encoded protein is CASSLDGIPYEQYF.

The chain carries TRBV15 and TRBJ2-1, with D tentatively TRBD2 (6 bases). The ends were cut back, 0 bases at V and 9 bases at J, with 12 bases in the middle. The CDR3 spans 14 residues. Per the germline V gene, CDR1 is LNHNV and CDR2 is YYDKDF (reference sequence). CDR3 sequence reads: CATSRDGSGSEQFF. The CDR3 coding sequence is TGTGCCACCAGCAGAGATGGATCCGGGAGTGAGCAGTTCTTC.

DNA for the CDR3: TGCGCCAGCAGCCAAGATTGGGAGTATAATTCACCCCTCCACTTT. This gives the protein CASSQDWEYNSPLHF. The J gene is TRBJ1-6, the V gene TRBV4-3; no definite D call. The CDR3 loop spans 15 amino acids. V was clipped by 0 bases and J by 4 bases, with 7 bases between them. The germline V gene encodes CDR1 LGHNA and CDR2 YSLEER.

This rearrangement joins TRBV27 to TRBJ2-2; 10 bases line up with TRBD2. CDR1 and CDR2 from the germline V gene are MNHEY and SMNVEV (reference sequence). Unmatched junction bases numbered 15, after V lost 8 bases and J lost 3 bases. CDR3 length: 18 residues. CDR3 loop: CASLNKWASGSYTGELFF. The CDR3 DNA sequence: TGTGCCAGCCTCAACAAGTGGGCTAGCGGGAGCTACACCGGGGAGCTGTTTTTT.

This clone showed up just once. The gene calls are TRBV27 and TRBJ1-2, with 8 bases aligning to TRBD1. The CDR3 is 14 residues long. V lost 6 bases to trimming and J lost 8 bases; unmatched junction nucleotides: 11. Germline V gene lookup returns CDR1 MNHEY and CDR2 SMNVEV (reference sequence). The CDR3 region has the DNA TGTGCCAGCAGGAAACAGGGGGGGCAGGGAGGCTACACCTTC. Translated, it gives CASRKQGGQGGYTF.

The gene calls are TRBV19 and TRBJ2-3; 13 bases are shared with TRBD2. CDR1 and CDR2 from the germline V gene are LNHDA and SQIVND (reference sequence). Trimming cost V 5 bases and J 6 bases; bases outside gene matches: 29. CDR3 length: 23 residues. For the CDR3, the DNA is TGTGCCAGTAGTCTTTGGTGGAAAGACCCGGGACTAGCGGGGAACTCTCCCTTGGATACGCAGTATTTT. Residues: CASSLWWKDPGLAGNSPLDTQYF.

V is TRBV5-6 and J is TRBJ2-2, with a weak D call TRBD2 (6 bases). This CDR3 has 14 residues. Germline lookup yields CDR1 SGHDT and CDR2 YYEEEE. V dropped 2 bases and J dropped 6 bases, with 11 bases sitting between them. The CDR3 here is CASSFTGTAGELFF. As DNA, the CDR3 is TGTGCCAGCAGCTTTACGGGGACTGCCGGGGAGCTGTTTTTT.

A word on this clone: A read error may produce the germline difference seen at one junction end. The chain recombines TRBV7-9 with TRBJ2-3; 7 bases match TRBD2. CDR1 and CDR2 (germline): SEHNR, FQNEAQ (reference sequence). CDR3 length equals 15 residues. The CDR3 nucleotides read TGTTCCAGCAGCTTAGGCGGGAGAAACTTCGATACGCAGTATTTT. This codes for CSSSLGGRNFDTQYF.

The rearrangement links TRBV27 to TRBJ1-6, with D perhaps matching TRBD1 (6 bases). CDR1 is MNHEY, CDR2 SMNVEV, per germline (reference sequence). The length of the CDR3 is 15 residues. The germline V and J ends were trimmed by 2 bases and 4 bases, with 9 bases remaining between them. In nucleotides, the CDR3 is TGTGCCAGCAGTTTACAGGGGAATTATAATTCACCCCTCCACTTT. Its protein is CASSLQGNYNSPLHF.

This chain links TRBV5-8 with TRBJ2-3; TRBD2 matches at 12 bases. CDR3 length equals 15 residues. The germline V gene has CDR1 SGHTS and CDR2 YDEGEE. After removal of 3 bases from V and 3 bases from J, the junction contained 2 bases not matched to a gene. In DNA, the CDR3 is TGTGCCAGCAGCTCAGGACTAGCGGGGACAGATACGCAGTATTTT. Protein: CASSSGLAGTDTQYF.

A few counts support this clone. The chain has TRBV4-1 and TRBJ1-1, with D unresolved. The CDR3 totals 12 residues. V lost 1 base to trimming and J lost 10 bases, with 10 bases between them. Germline V gene data show CDR1 as MGHRA and CDR2 as YSYEKL. The CDR3 coding sequence is TGCGCCAGCAGCCAAGTGACTCGTGCAGCTTTCTTT. Translated: CASSQVTRAAFF.

The chain combines TRBV7-2 with TRBJ2-5; 8 bases agree with TRBD2. The CDR3 totals 14 residues. CDR1 and CDR2 from the germline V gene are SGHTA and FQGNSA. Germline trimming cut 5 bases from V and 4 bases from J; bases unmatched to any gene: 6. The CDR3 nucleotides read TGTGCCAGCAGCCCGGGGGGGGCTATAGAGACCCAGTACTTC. Its translation: CASSPGGAIETQYF.

This rearrangement joins TRBV7-2 to TRBJ2-1, with TRBD2 as a possible D gene (5 bases). The CDR3 consists of 18 residues. Germline loops: CDR1 SGHTA, CDR2 FQGNSA. Deletions cut 6 bases from V and 3 bases from J, with 24 bases between. DNA of the CDR3: TGTGCCAGCAGTCTAAGGCCCCCCCAAGCGGCCGACTACAATGAGCAGTTCTTC. Amino acids: CASSLRPPQAADYNEQFF.